This TCR beta chain was profiled in a study of blood T cell repertoires in COVID-19. Study context: The United States, Italy and Spain supplied acute and convalescent COVID-19 samples. Sources were T cells, B-cell-depleted T cells, or PBMCs; the material itself was cDNA or gDNA.

In the study's own analysis: Amplified reference gene primers provided the basis for estimating nucleated cell counts. Produced via immunoSEQ multiplex PCR; TCRdb's table is partial and in-frame only. That table is the source of V, J and clone size, and D and trimming were worked out from the DNA. The sample holds approximately 230,000 clones; 80% to 90% are singletons and the top ten take about 2.2%. The CDR3 runs to 16 residues. J was trimmed by 4 bases and V by 2 bases; bases with no gene match: 9. Per the germline V gene, CDR1 is KGHDR and CDR2 is SFDVKD. The rearrangement uses TRBV24-1 and TRBJ1-2; TRBD1 aligns across 7 bases. Sequencing was done on a sample of peripheral blood. The sequence derives from a man aged 30 to 45 who had recovered from COVID-19. The CDR3 loop reads CATSDWGTGDAYGYTF. Written as DNA, the CDR3 is TGTGCCACCAGTGATTGGGGTACAGGGGACGCCTATGGCTACACCTTC.